These 6 T cell receptor beta chains were all obtained from the same sample, sequenced in a study of T-cell memory formation after mild COVID-19. In TCRdb, the 5' RACE reads were re-called with MiXCR into one record per CDR3 protein. This table holds about 430,000 distinct CDR3 sequences, around 17% found once. Sequencing input: PBMCs or a T cell subset sorted from them (not recorded which). These TCRs come from a man aged 18-30 years who had mild COVID-19 (a few samples of this study predate the infection). Cell type and time point are not known.

This chain links TRBV14 with TRBJ1-2, with D perhaps TRBD1 (5 bases). V lost 0 bases and J 7 bases, leaving 15 bases between the germline ends. Germline values: CDR1 SGHDN, CDR2 FVKESK. The CDR3 extends over 15 amino acids. CDR3 protein: CASSQETAAVGGYTF. The CDR3 bases are TGTGCCAGCAGCCAAGAGACAGCCGCCGTGGGTGGCTACACCTTC. Supplemented by reference TRBV14 and TRBJ1-2, the full variable domain reads EAGVTQFPSHSVIEKGQTVTLRCDPISGHDNLYWYRRVMGKEIKFLLHFVKESKQDESGMPNNRFLAERTGGTYSTLKVQPAELEDSGVYFCASSQETAAVGGYTFGSGTRLTVV.

This clonotype occurred a few times. CDR3: CATHGTDYGYTF. CDR3 coding DNA: TGTGCCACACACGGGACTGACTATGGCTACACCTTC. The chain combines TRBV25-1 with TRBJ1-2; perhaps TRBD1 as D (5 bases). Germline CDR1 MGHDK, CDR2 SYGVNS. The CDR3 runs to 12 residues. Trimming stripped 10 bases from V and 3 bases from J, with 12 bases between.

This chain links TRBV20-1 with TRBJ2-7; D is ambiguous. The germline CDR1 and CDR2 sequences are DFQATT and SNEGSKA (reference sequence). V was cut by 6 bases and J by 0 bases, with 18 bases left in between. The CDR3 is 15 amino acids. CDR3 sequence reads: CSAPRPNRISYEQYF. In DNA, the CDR3 is TGCAGTGCCCCGCGACCCAACCGTATCTCCTACGAGCAGTACTTC.

The sample holds a few counts of this clonotype. This sequence joins TRBV6-5 and TRBJ2-1, with D unresolved. CDR3 length equals 11 residues. Looked up from germline, CDR1 is MNHEY and CDR2 is SVGAGI. V lost 1 base and J 9 bases, leaving 4 bases between the germline ends. CDR3 coding DNA: TGTGCCAGCAGTTACTATGGTGAGCAGTTCTTC. Protein: CASSYYGEQFF.

This chain connects TRBV7-3 to TRBJ2-3; 7 bases map to TRBD1. This CDR3 has 15 residues. V gave up 4 bases and J gave up 0 bases; unmatched junction bases: 4. In germline, CDR1 is SGHTA, CDR2 FQGTGA. CDR3 sequence reads: CASSSGQASTDTQYF. The CDR3 DNA reads TGTGCCAGCAGCTCCGGACAGGCTAGCACAGATACGCAGTATTTT.

The chain is built from TRBV6-5 and TRBJ1-1; no definite D call. Germline CDR1 and CDR2: MNHEY and SVGAGI. Trimming shortened V by 6 bases and J by 4 bases, and 21 bases separated the two germline ends. This CDR3 contains 16 residues. The CDR3 sequence is CASRPARNTPGTEAFF. In DNA form, the CDR3 reads TGTGCCAGCAGACCCGCGAGGAATACCCCCGGCACTGAAGCTTTCTTT.